Given below is one T cell receptor (beta chain) in context. V was cut by 0 bases and J by 2 bases, with 13 bases left in between. Germline V CDR1 and CDR2: GTSNPN, SVGIG (reference sequence). The CDR3 is 15 residues long. The entry originates in a study of blood T cell repertoires in COVID-19. Study summary: COVID-19 samples from acute and convalescent phases originated in the United States, Italy and Spain. T cells, B-cell-depleted T cells, or PBMCs supplied cDNA or gDNA.

Seattle patient enrollment occurred during active infection, with longitudinal follow-up thereafter. Per the original data handling: From reference gene primer amplification, estimates of nucleated cell counts were derived. Generated by immunoSEQ multiplex PCR, the TCRdb table keeps only in-frame clones and is missing some. That table is the source of V, J and clone size, and D and trimming were worked out from the DNA. The profile shows roughly 440,000 clones, 88% of them singletons. The TCR sequence derives from a woman in her forties or fifties with COVID-19, enrolled during active disease. The source material was peripheral blood. The chain links TRBV30 to TRBJ1-2; D is unresolved. This chain's CDR3 is CAWSVWRTSNYGYTF. CDR3 nucleotides: TGTGCCTGGAGTGTATGGCGGACTTCAAACTATGGCTACACCTTC.